The 21 T cell receptor beta chains presented below share a single source sample, sequenced in a study of control samples from healthy donors and cancer patients. Libraries were prepared by immunoSEQ multiplex PCR; TCRdb keeps only in-frame clonotypes and omits some of them. Of 95,000 to 150,000 clones listed, approximately 93% were seen once; the top ten hold approximately 8%. The sequencing input was blood. These receptors came from a woman aged 18-30 years in good health.

The rearrangement joins TRBV19 to TRBJ1-1; no firm D call. CDR1 is LNHDA and CDR2 is SQIVND in the germline V gene (reference sequence). The V end lost 5 bases, the J end lost 2 bases, and 15 bases lay between the germline ends. CDR3 length: 15 amino acids. CDR3 DNA: TGTGCCAGTAGTGGACGACTCGGGGTAAACACTGAAGCTTTCTTT. It encodes CASSGRLGVNTEAFF.

This clone has a single count. The V and J genes are TRBV5-1 and TRBJ2-5, with no clear D. Germline V gives CDR1 SGHRS, CDR2 YFSETQ. Trimming pared 4 bases from V and 0 bases from J, leaving 10 bases between. CDR3 length: 14 residues. Written as DNA, the CDR3 is TGCGCCAGCAGCCCTGGGGTGAACCAAGAGACCCAGTACTTC. Translation: CASSPGVNQETQYF.

This clone occurred a few times. This chain joins TRBV10-3 and TRBJ1-1, with D uncertain. With 6 bases removed from V and 1 base from J, the gap between germline ends came to 9 bases. CDR1 is ENHRY and CDR2 is SYGVKD in the germline V gene. The CDR3 is 13 amino acids. The CDR3 DNA reads TGTGCCATCAGCACTCCAGGGAACACTGAAGCTTTCTTT. The encoded protein is CAISTPGNTEAFF.

The chain uses TRBV19 and TRBJ1-5; 7 bases are a match to TRBD1. There are 14 residues in the CDR3. Looked up from germline, CDR1 is LNHDA and CDR2 is SQIVND (reference sequence). After removal of 7 bases from V and 6 bases from J, the junction contained 9 bases not matched to a gene. CDR3 in DNA: TGTGCCAGTAAGTTTGCGACAGGGTCTCAGCCCCAGCATTTT. As protein: CASKFATGSQPQHF.

The genes are TRBV28 and TRBJ2-7; a possible D gene is TRBD2 (5 bases). CDR3 length: 12 amino acids. Germline lookup yields CDR1 MDHEN and CDR2 SYDVKM. Trimming left V 6 bases short and J 7 bases short, with 13 bases between. The CDR3 loop is CASRSRAREQYF. DNA of the CDR3: TGTGCCAGCAGATCGAGGGCGCGGGAGCAGTACTTC.

The chain is built from TRBV6-5 and TRBJ1-5; possibly TRBD1 for D (5 bases). V was shortened by 0 bases and J by 6 bases, with 12 bases between the two germline ends. Germline CDR1 reads MNHEY; CDR2 reads SVGAGI. CDR3 length: 15 amino acids. CDR3 amino acids: CASSYSWGVGQPQHF. CDR3 sequence (DNA): TGTGCCAGCAGTTACTCGTGGGGGGTCGGTCAGCCCCAGCATTTT.

V is TRBV2 and J is TRBJ2-1, with 8 nucleotides matching TRBD2. The CDR3 runs 15 residues. The ends lost 6 bases at V and 2 bases at J; junction bases unmatched: 6. Looked up from germline, CDR1 is SNHLY and CDR2 is FYNNEI. Here the CDR3 DNA reads TGTGCCAGCAGGGGTAAAGCGGGGGCCTACAATGAGCAGTTCTTC. It translates to CASRGKAGAYNEQFF.

The rearrangement uses TRBV7-2 and TRBJ2-1, with 7 bases lining up with TRBD2. Trimming cost V 5 bases and J 5 bases; bases outside gene matches: 3. Germline V gene lookup returns CDR1 SGHTA and CDR2 FQGNSA. The CDR3 loop spans 13 amino acids. The CDR3 is CASSTSGNNEQFF. The DNA for the CDR3 is TGTGCCAGCAGCACCAGCGGGAACAATGAGCAGTTCTTC.

The chain has TRBV28 and TRBJ2-7, with TRBD1 matching over 7 bases. CDR1 and CDR2 (germline): MDHEN, SYDVKM. This CDR3 contains 14 residues. V gave up 8 bases and J gave up 2 bases; unmatched junction bases: 9. Here the CDR3 DNA reads TGTGCCAGCGTACCCCATGACAGGGCCTACGAGCAGTACTTC. Protein product: CASVPHDRAYEQYF. The full variable domain, rest sourced from reference TRBV28 and TRBJ2-7, is DVKVTQSSRYLVKRTGEKVFLECVQDMDHENMFWYRQDPGLGLRLIYFSYDVKMKEKGDIPEGYSVSREKKERFSLILESASTNQTSMYLCASVPHDRAYEQYFGPGTRLTVT.

The table lists this clone with a few counts. The chain employs TRBV7-8 and TRBJ1-1; tentative D call: TRBD1 (5 bases). This CDR3 comprises 16 residues. Germline CDR1 and CDR2: SGHVS and FQNEAQ. V dropped 5 bases and J dropped 4 bases, with 20 bases sitting between them. CDR3 sequence (DNA): TGTGCCAGCAGCCCCTGGACGACAGAAGGTGGCACTGAAGCTTTCTTT. Translating it yields CASSPWTTEGGTEAFF.

V and J are TRBV4-3 and TRBJ2-7; TRBD2 matches at 12 bases. This CDR3 is built from 16 residues. Losses at the gene ends were 0 bases for V and 7 bases for J; bases not matched to a gene: 7. Germline V gene lookup returns CDR1 LGHNA and CDR2 YSLEER. The CDR3 DNA is TGCGCCAGCAGCCAAGAATTGTATGGACTAGCGGGAGAGCAGTACTTC. It is translated as CASSQELYGLAGEQYF.

J is TRBJ2-5 and V is TRBV4-1; 11 nucleotides agree with TRBD2. The CDR3 runs to 15 residues. Germline CDR1 reads MGHRA; CDR2 reads YSYEKL. Trimming cost V 3 bases and J 3 bases; bases outside gene matches: 3. CDR3 amino acids: CASSQVGLAEETQYF. Written as DNA, the CDR3 is TGCGCCAGCAGCCAGGTGGGACTAGCGGAAGAGACCCAGTACTTC.

The V and J genes are TRBV10-3 and TRBJ1-1; tentatively, D is TRBD1 (5 bases). CDR1 is ENHRY, CDR2 SYGVKD, per germline. The CDR3 totals 13 residues. Trimming shortened V by 6 bases and J by 1 base, and 9 bases separated the two germline ends. CDR3 residues: CAISPGPNTEAFF. Written as DNA, the CDR3 is TGTGCCATCAGCCCGGGACCGAACACTGAAGCTTTCTTT.

CDR3 sequence (DNA): TGTGCCAGCAGCAGGAGGGGACAGTTTAGCAATCAGCCCCAGCATTTT. Its translation: CASSRRGQFSNQPQHF. The chain has TRBV5-6 and TRBJ1-5; 7 positions agree with TRBD1. Germline loops: CDR1 SGHDT, CDR2 YYEEEE. V lost 4 bases, J lost 0 bases, and 7 bases stayed unmatched. This CDR3 is 16 amino acids long.

The chain carries TRBV28 and TRBJ1-2, with 11 bases fitting TRBD1. The CDR3 has 16 residues. Germline CDR1 reads MDHEN; CDR2 reads SYDVKM. With V trimmed by 4 bases and J by 1 base, 5 bases remained unmatched. The CDR3 DNA reads TGTGCCAGCAGTTCCCTGGGGACAGGGGGTAACTATGGCTACACCTTC. Its translation is CASSSLGTGGNYGYTF.

The sample holds one count of this clone. The rearrangement uses TRBV21-1 and TRBJ2-7; the DNA was not used to check the table's D call, TRBD2. TRBV21-1 is deemed a pseudogene. The CDR3 loop spans 19 amino acids. The CDR3 coding sequence is TGTGCCAGCAGCAAAAAACTCTGGTCGGATAGCGGGAGGGCCCACGAGCAGTACTTC. Residues: CASSKKLWSDSGRAHEQYF.

This clone came up once. The gene calls are TRBV24-1 and TRBJ2-3, with D unresolved. The CDR3 is made up of 13 amino acids. Germline V gives CDR1 KGHDR, CDR2 SFDVKD. V was trimmed by 3 bases and J by 8 bases, leaving 11 bases between them. CDR3 sequence: CATSDPPWGTQYF. As DNA, the CDR3 is TGTGCCACCAGTGATCCTCCCTGGGGTACGCAGTATTTT.

V and J are TRBV28 and TRBJ1-2; D may be TRBD1 (5 bases). The CDR3 is made up of 13 amino acids. Germline lookup yields CDR1 MDHEN and CDR2 SYDVKM. Trimming stripped 6 bases from V and 2 bases from J, with 10 bases between. The CDR3 DNA reads as TGTGCCAGCAGGGCGGGGCTGAACTATGGCTACACCTTC. Translating it yields CASRAGLNYGYTF.

This clone was observed a single time. Written as DNA, the CDR3 is TGTGCCAGCAGCGCGGGACAGGCTAGCACAGATACGCAGTATTTT. Translating it yields CASSAGQASTDTQYF. The rearrangement uses TRBV9 and TRBJ2-3; 8 nucleotides align to TRBD1. The CDR3 is made up of 15 amino acids. Trimming cost V 3 bases and J 0 bases; bases outside gene matches: 3. Germline-derived CDR1 and CDR2 are SGDLS and YYNGEE.

The rearrangement uses TRBV5-1 and TRBJ2-5; D remains unclear. Germline V gene data show CDR1 as SGHRS and CDR2 as YFSETQ. The CDR3 totals 14 residues. V was trimmed by 2 bases and J by 1 base, leaving 9 bases between them. The DNA of the CDR3 is TGCGCCAGCAGCTTAAGCAGCCCCCAAGAGACCCAGTACTTC. Its translation: CASSLSSPQETQYF.

The rearrangement joins TRBV27 to TRBJ1-1, with 7 nucleotides matching TRBD1. CDR3 size: 13 residues. Trimming took 8 bases from V and 6 from J; bases not matched to a gene: 9. Germline loops: CDR1 MNHEY, CDR2 SMNVEV (reference sequence). This CDR3 reads CASCLVRGAEAFF. CDR3 coding DNA: TGTGCCAGCTGTCTTGTCAGGGGGGCTGAAGCTTTCTTT.